Given below is one TCR beta chain in context. TCRdb keeps only in-frame clones here, not all; method: immunoSEQ multiplex PCR. The data show 77,000 or so clones, roughly 92% seen once. This specimen belongs to a study of technical replicates of blood from a handful of donors. The germline gives CDR1 ENHRY, CDR2 SYGVKD. Unmatched junction bases numbered 12, after V lost 10 bases and J lost 3 bases. The CDR3 runs to 14 residues. The specimen was T cells isolated from PBMCs. The sequence was obtained from a human donor in good health. The chain is built from TRBV10-3 and TRBJ2-7; 7 bases align to TRBD1. CDR3 loop: CATKKEGGLYEQYF. The CDR3 coding sequence is TGTGCCACCAAAAAAGAAGGGGGCCTCTACGAGCAGTACTTC.